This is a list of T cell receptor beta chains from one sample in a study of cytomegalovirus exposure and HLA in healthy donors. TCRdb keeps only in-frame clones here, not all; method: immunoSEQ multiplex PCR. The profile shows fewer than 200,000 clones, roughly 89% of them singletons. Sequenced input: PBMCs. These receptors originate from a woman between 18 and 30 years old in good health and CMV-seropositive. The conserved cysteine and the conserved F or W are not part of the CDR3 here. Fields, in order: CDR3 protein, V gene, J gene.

CDR3: ASSSGAVARIYEQY; V: TRBV5-4; J: TRBJ2-7
CDR3: AIYDRAGYT; V: TRBV10-3; J: TRBJ1-2
CDR3: ASSEAAEGGVYTEAF; V: TRBV6-1; J: TRBJ1-1
CDR3: ASSGELVRDTQY; V: TRBV2; J: TRBJ2-3
CDR3: ASSSLSMNTEAF; V: TRBV7-9; J: TRBJ1-1
CDR3: ASSLSPGGRADTQY; V: TRBV27; J: TRBJ2-3
CDR3: ASSESEPYNEQF; V: TRBV10-1; J: TRBJ2-1
CDR3: ASSQGLGRLAGELF; V: TRBV14; J: TRBJ2-2
CDR3: ASSSDGAYSYT; V: TRBV11-2; J: TRBJ1-2
CDR3: ASGERDWSQLQDTQY; V: TRBV27; J: TRBJ2-3
CDR3: AWSPGTSSYNEQF; V: TRBV30; J: TRBJ2-1
CDR3: AWSEGNRDNEQF; V: TRBV30; J: TRBJ2-1
CDR3: ASSQSTGAREQY; V: TRBV4-1; J: TRBJ2-7
CDR3: ASSLLDRANYGYT; V: TRBV7-9; J: TRBJ1-2
CDR3: ASSLGSGGPYEQY; V: TRBV7-6; J: TRBJ2-7
CDR3: ASKMQGYLEETQY; V: TRBV7-9; J: TRBJ2-5
CDR3: ASGYNRGQAGNTEAF; V: TRBV12-5; J: TRBJ1-1